The text below deals with one T cell receptor beta chain. These data are taken from a study of blood T cell repertoires in COVID-19. In the study overall: The cDNA or gDNA used as material had been derived from T cells, B-cell-depleted T cells, or PBMCs.

The method was immunoSEQ multiplex PCR; TCRdb's version includes in-frame clones alone and lacks a portion of them. The top ten hold 3.5% to 5.5% of the sample, which has around 260,000 clones, 80% to 90% seen once. Trimming took 0 bases from V and 5 from J, leaving 11 bases between them. Per the germline V gene, CDR1 is SGHTS and CDR2 is YDEGEE. The CDR3 covers 14 residues. The sequence was obtained from a woman aged 30 to 39 who had recovered from COVID-19. Sequenced material: PBMCs or T cells enriched from blood (not recorded which). This chain connects TRBV5-8 to TRBJ1-2; D is ambiguous. The CDR3 nucleotides read TGTGCCAGCAGCTTGGCTCCCTTGCGGTATGGCTACACCTTC. Residues: CASSLAPLRYGYTF.